These T cell receptor beta chains were read from a single sample in a study of T cell repertoires in cytomegalovirus infection. TCRdb re-analysed the reads in MiXCR, keeping a single row per CDR3 protein. The sample has approximately 730,000 distinct CDR3 sequences; approximately 33% are singletons. These receptors are not linked to any known antigen. The sample here was cultured PBMCs, taken from culture after CMV antigen stimulation. The receptors were sampled from a human donor in good health (CMV status not recorded). Some clones in this sample may be carry-over from other donors' samples. The CDR3 runs from the conserved cysteine through the conserved F or W. D genes are given only for firm matches. Rows give clone size only sometimes, using once, few, many, or a class for an expanded clone.

v_gene	j_gene	d_gene	abundance	len	CDR3aa	CDR3nt
TRBV5-1	TRBJ1-1	-	-	14	CASSLGAGPTEAFF	TGCGCCAGCAGCTTAGGTGCGGGGCCTACTGAGGCTTTCTTT
TRBV5-5	TRBJ1-6	-	-	14	CASSSRWGESPLHF	TGTGCCAGCAGTTCTCGGTGGGGGGAGTCACCCCTCCACTTT
TRBV5-8	TRBJ1-2	TRBD1	-	15	CASSSLQGARYGYTF	TGTGCCAGCAGCTCTCTTCAGGGGGCGCGGTATGGCTACACCTTC
TRBV12-3/TRBV12-4	TRBJ1-3	-	few	16	CATALPPASSGNTIYF	TGTGCCACCGCACTCCCCCCAGCGAGCTCTGGAAACACCATATATTTT
TRBV2	TRBJ1-1	-	-	13	CASSRPINTEAFF	TGTGCCAGCTCCCGACCAATAAACACTGAAGCTTTCTTT
TRBV5-4	TRBJ1-2	-	few	13	CASGPGVAYGYTF	TGTGCCAGCGGACCGGGGGTGGCCTATGGCTACACCTTC
TRBV7-6	TRBJ2-1	TRBD2	-	15	CASSLRAGGSNEQFF	TGTGCCAGCAGCTTAAGAGCGGGAGGATCGAATGAGCAGTTCTTC
TRBV7-9	TRBJ2-5	TRBD2	few	15	CASSFWRGDQETQYF	TGTGCCAGCAGCTTTTGGCGGGGGGACCAAGAGACCCAGTACTTC
TRBV10-2	TRBJ2-3	TRBD2	-	18	CASSESPGLAGRADTQYF	TGCGCCAGCAGTGAGTCCCCCGGACTAGCGGGACGAGCAGATACGCAGTATTTT
TRBV6-8	TRBJ2-5	TRBD2	-	17	CASRGLAGGRSGETQYF	TGTGCCAGCAGGGGACTAGCGGGAGGCCGGTCCGGGGAGACCCAGTACTTC
TRBV5-4	TRBJ2-3	TRBD2	-	16	CASSTGTSRGTDTQYF	TGTGCCAGCAGCACCGGGACTAGCCGTGGGACAGATACGCAGTATTTT
TRBV12-3/TRBV12-4	TRBJ2-2	TRBD1	-	16	CASSSPSGGITGELFF	TGTGCCAGCAGTTCCCCGTCAGGGGGCATCACCGGGGAGCTGTTTTTT
TRBV7-2	TRBJ2-7	TRBD2	-	15	CASSLTSGGFYEQYF	TGTGCCAGCAGCTTAACTAGCGGGGGGTTTTATGAGCAGTACTTC
TRBV7-2	TRBJ1-2	-	many	16	CASSLWFGEPSYGYTF	TGTGCCAGCAGCTTATGGTTCGGGGAGCCCAGCTATGGCTACACCTTC
TRBV20-1	TRBJ1-4	-	-	16	CSASLDRGATNEKLFF	TGCAGTGCTAGCCTAGATAGAGGAGCAACTAATGAAAAACTGTTTTTT
TRBV10-3	TRBJ1-5	TRBD1	-	16	CAIGPRDRASNQPQHF	TGTGCCATCGGACCCCGGGACAGGGCCAGCAATCAGCCCCAGCATTTT
TRBV7-2	TRBJ2-5	-	-	12	CASSTYSETQYF	TGTGCCAGCAGCACCTACAGCGAGACCCAGTACTTC
TRBV19	TRBJ1-5	-	-	16	CASSIGGYQTYQPQHF	TGTGCCAGTAGTATCGGTGGTTATCAGACTTATCAGCCCCAGCATTTT
TRBV6-5	TRBJ1-1	-	-	13	CASSWIKNTEAFF	TGTGCCAGCAGTTGGATAAAGAACACTGAAGCTTTCTTT
TRBV19	TRBJ2-7	-	-	14	CASSIRLISYEQYF	TGTGCCAGTAGTATCCGGCTTATCTCCTACGAGCAGTACTTC
TRBV5-4	TRBJ2-2	-	-	13	CASSIDSSGELFF	TGTGCCAGCAGCATTGACTCGAGTGGGGAGCTGTTTTTT
TRBV27	TRBJ2-7	-	-	14	CASSLLPRSYEQYF	TGTGCCAGCAGTCTACTCCCTCGCTCCTACGAGCAGTACTTC
TRBV11-1	TRBJ2-1	TRBD2	few	15	CASSPQSSGGYEQFF	TGTGCCAGCAGCCCCCAGAGTAGCGGGGGGTATGAGCAGTTCTTC
TRBV28	TRBJ1-1	TRBD1	-	15	CASSFLRQGGTEAFF	TGTGCCAGCAGTTTTCTCCGACAGGGTGGTACTGAAGCTTTCTTT
TRBV27	TRBJ2-3	TRBD2	-	18	CASSFLSGRELRTDTQYF	TGTGCCAGCAGTTTTTTAAGCGGGCGGGAGTTGCGCACAGATACGCAGTATTTT
TRBV5-1	TRBJ2-1	-	few	14	CASSLAVGGHEQFF	TGCGCCAGCAGCTTGGCCGTTGGGGGCCATGAGCAGTTCTTC
TRBV12-3/TRBV12-4	TRBJ1-2	-	-	14	CASSAPWVDYGYTF	TGTGCCAGCAGTGCCCCTTGGGTCGACTATGGCTACACCTTC
TRBV4-1	TRBJ1-2	-	-	16	CASSQEGQYRMYGYTF	TGCGCCAGCAGCCAAGAGGGGCAGTACAGAATGTATGGCTACACCTTC
TRBV15	TRBJ2-2	TRBD2	-	17	CATSRDPTSGVTGELFF	TGTGCCACCAGCAGAGACCCGACTAGCGGGGTCACCGGGGAGCTGTTTTTT
TRBV7-2	TRBJ1-1	-	many	13	CASRSTRNTEAFF	TGTGCCAGCAGAAGTACACGGAACACTGAAGCTTTCTTT
TRBV18	TRBJ1-1	-	-	14	CASSPAGGLTEAFF	TGTGCCAGCTCGCCTGCGGGGGGGCTCACTGAAGCTTTCTTT
TRBV6-2/TRBV6-3	TRBJ2-1	-	few	12	CASGRGGQEQFF	TGTGCCAGCGGCAGGGGTGGACAAGAGCAGTTCTTC
TRBV28	TRBJ2-7	-	-	14	CASRQTGGSYEQYF	TGTGCCAGCAGACAGACAGGCGGCTCCTACGAGCAGTACTTC
TRBV19	TRBJ2-5	-	once	16	CASSIGYLGDQETQYF	TGTGCCAGTAGTATAGGATACCTCGGCGACCAAGAGACCCAGTACTTC
TRBV12-3/TRBV12-4	TRBJ1-1	-	few	15	CASSLVRGINTEAFF	TGTGCCAGCAGTTTAGTTCGGGGGATTAACACTGAAGCTTTCTTT